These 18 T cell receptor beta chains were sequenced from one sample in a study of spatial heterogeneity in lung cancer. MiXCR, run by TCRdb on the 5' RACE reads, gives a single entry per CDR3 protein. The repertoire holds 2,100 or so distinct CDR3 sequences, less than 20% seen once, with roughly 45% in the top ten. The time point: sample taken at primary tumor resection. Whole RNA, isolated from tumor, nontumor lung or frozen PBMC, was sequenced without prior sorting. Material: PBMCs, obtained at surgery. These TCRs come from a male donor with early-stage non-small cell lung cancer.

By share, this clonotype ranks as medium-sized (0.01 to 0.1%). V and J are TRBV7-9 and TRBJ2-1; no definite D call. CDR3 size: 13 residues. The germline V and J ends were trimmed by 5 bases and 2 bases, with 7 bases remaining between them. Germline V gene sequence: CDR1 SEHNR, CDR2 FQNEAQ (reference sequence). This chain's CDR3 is CASSKVAYNEQFF. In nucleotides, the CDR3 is TGTGCCAGCAGCAAAGTGGCCTACAATGAGCAGTTCTTC.

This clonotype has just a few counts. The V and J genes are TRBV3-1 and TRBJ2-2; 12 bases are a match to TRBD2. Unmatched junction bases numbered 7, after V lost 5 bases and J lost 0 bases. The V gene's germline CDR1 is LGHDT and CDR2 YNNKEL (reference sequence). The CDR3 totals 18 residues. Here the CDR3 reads CASSFWTSGNANTGELFF. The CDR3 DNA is TGTGCCAGCAGCTTCTGGACTAGCGGGAACGCGAACACCGGGGAGCTGTTTTTT. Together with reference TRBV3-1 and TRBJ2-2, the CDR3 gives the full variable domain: DTAVSQTPKYLVTQMGNDKSIKCEQNLGHDTMYWYKQDSKKFLKIMFSYNNKELIINETVPNRFSPKSPDKAHLNLHINSLELGDSAVYFCASSFWTSGNANTGELFFGEGSRLTVL.

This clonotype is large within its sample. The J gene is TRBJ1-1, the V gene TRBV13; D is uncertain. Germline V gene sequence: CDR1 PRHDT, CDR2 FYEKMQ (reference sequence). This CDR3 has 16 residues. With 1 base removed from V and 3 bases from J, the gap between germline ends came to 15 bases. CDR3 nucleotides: TGTGCCAGCAGCTTAGAGATAACCCTTGGGGACACTGAAGCTTTCTTT. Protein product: CASSLEITLGDTEAFF.

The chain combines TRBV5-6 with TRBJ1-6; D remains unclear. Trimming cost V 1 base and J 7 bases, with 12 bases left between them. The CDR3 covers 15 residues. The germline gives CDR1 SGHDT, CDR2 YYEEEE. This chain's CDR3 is CASSLWAANNSPLHF. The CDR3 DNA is TGTGCCAGCAGCTTGTGGGCAGCCAACAATTCACCCCTCCACTTT.

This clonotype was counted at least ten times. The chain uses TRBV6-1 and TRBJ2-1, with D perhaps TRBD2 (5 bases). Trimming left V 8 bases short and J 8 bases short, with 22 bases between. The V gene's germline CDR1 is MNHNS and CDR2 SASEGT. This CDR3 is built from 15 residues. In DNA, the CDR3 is TGTGCCAGCTCGATCCAGATCCCGGGGATTTATGAGCAGTTCTTC. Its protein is CASSIQIPGIYEQFF.

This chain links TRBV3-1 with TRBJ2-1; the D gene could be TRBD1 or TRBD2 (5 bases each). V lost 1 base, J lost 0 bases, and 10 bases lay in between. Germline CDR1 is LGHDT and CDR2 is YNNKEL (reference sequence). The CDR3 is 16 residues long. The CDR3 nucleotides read TGTGCCAGCAGCCAAGGGCCAGGGAGCTCCTACAATGAGCAGTTCTTC. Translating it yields CASSQGPGSSYNEQFF.

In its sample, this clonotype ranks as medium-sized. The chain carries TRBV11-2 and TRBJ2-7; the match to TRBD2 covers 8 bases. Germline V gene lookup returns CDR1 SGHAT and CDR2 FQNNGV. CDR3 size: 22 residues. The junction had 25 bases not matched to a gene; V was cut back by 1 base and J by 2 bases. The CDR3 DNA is TGTGCCAGCAGCTTAGGTAGATCTAGCGGGTCCCCCCTAATGGTGACGCCCTACGAGCAGTACTTC. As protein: CASSLGRSSGSPLMVTPYEQYF. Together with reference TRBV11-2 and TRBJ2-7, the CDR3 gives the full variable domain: EAGVAQSPRYKIIEKRQSVAFWCNPISGHATLYWYQQILGQGPKLLIQFQNNGVVDDSQLPKDRFSAERLKGVDSTLKIQPAKLEDSAVYLCASSLGRSSGSPLMVTPYEQYFGPGTRLTVT.

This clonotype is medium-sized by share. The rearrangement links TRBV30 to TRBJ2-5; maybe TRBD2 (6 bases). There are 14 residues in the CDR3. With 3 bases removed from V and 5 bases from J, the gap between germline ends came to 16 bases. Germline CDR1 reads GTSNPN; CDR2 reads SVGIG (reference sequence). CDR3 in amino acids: CAWRPGLPPETQYF. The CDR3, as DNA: TGTGCCTGGAGGCCGGGACTCCCCCCGGAGACCCAGTACTTC.

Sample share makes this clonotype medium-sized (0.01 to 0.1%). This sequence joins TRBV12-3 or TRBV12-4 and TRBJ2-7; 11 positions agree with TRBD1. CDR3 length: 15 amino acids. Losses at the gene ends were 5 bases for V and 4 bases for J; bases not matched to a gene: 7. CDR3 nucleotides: TGTGCCAGCAGTCCCCGGGACAGGGGGAGGTACGAGCAGTACTTC. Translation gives CASSPRDRGRYEQYF.

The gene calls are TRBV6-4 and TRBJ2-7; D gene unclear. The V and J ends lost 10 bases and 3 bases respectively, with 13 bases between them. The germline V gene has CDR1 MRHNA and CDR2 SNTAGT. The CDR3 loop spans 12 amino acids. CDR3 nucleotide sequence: TGTGCCACGGCCGGGCCCTTCTACGAGCAGTACTTC. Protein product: CATAGPFYEQYF.

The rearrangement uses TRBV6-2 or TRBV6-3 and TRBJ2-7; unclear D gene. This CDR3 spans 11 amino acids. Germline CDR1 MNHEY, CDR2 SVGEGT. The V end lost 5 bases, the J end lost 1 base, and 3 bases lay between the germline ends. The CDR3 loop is CASSGSYEQYF. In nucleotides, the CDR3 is TGTGCCAGCAGTGGATCCTACGAGCAGTACTTC.

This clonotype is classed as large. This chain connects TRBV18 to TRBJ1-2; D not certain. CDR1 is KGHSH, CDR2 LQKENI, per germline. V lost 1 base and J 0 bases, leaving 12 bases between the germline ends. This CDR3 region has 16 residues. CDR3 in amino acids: CASSPQKDTANYGYTF. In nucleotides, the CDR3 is TGTGCCAGCTCACCACAGAAGGATACCGCTAACTATGGCTACACCTTC.

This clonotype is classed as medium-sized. CDR3 nucleotide sequence: TGTGCCAGCGGATTACAGGGTACCGCCAATCAGCCCCAGCATTTT. Protein product: CASGLQGTANQPQHF. V and J are TRBV27 and TRBJ1-5; a possible D gene is TRBD1 (6 bases). The CDR3 covers 15 residues. Germline loops: CDR1 MNHEY, CDR2 SMNVEV (reference sequence). V lost 8 bases and J lost 3, with 17 bases in between.

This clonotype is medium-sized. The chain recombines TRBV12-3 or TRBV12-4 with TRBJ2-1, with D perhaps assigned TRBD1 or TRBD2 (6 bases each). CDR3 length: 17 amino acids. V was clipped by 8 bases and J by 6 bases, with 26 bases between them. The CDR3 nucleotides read TGTGCCAGCCTAGGATTTGGGACTCCCGAAGGGGGCAATGAGCAGTTCTTC. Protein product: CASLGFGTPEGGNEQFF.

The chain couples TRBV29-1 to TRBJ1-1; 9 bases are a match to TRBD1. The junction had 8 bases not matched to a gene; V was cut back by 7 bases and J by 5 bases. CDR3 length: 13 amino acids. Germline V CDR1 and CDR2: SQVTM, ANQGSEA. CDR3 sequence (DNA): TGCAGCGCGCGGGGACAGGGTGGAACTGAAGCTTTCTTT. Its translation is CSARGQGGTEAFF.

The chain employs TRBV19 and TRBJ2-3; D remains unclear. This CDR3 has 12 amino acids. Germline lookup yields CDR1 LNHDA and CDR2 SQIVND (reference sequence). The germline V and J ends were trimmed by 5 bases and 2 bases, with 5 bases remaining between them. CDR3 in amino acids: CASSSHTDTQYF. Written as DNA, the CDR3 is TGTGCCAGTAGTTCCCACACAGATACGCAGTATTTT.

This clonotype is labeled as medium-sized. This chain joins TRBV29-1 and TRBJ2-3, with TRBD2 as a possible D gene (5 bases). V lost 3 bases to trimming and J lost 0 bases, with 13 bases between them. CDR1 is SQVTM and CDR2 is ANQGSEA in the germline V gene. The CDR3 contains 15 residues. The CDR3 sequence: CSVEVRSGSTDTQYF. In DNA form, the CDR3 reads TGCAGCGTTGAGGTTCGGTCGGGAAGCACAGATACGCAGTATTTT.

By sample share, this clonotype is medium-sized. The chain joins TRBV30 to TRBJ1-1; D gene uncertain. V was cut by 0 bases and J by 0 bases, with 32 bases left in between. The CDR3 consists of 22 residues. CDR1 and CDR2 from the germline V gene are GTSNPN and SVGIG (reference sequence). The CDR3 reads CAWSVSGIISRTSSVMNTEAFF. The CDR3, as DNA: TGTGCCTGGAGTGTATCAGGCATCATCTCGCGGACCTCAAGTGTTATGAACACTGAAGCTTTCTTT.